Following are 3 T cell receptor beta chains from one sample sequenced in a study of response to subunit inactivated influenza vaccine. TCRdb reprocessed the RT-PCR reads with MiXCR, giving one entry per CDR3 protein. The sample has a few hundred thousand distinct CDR3 sequences; over 20% are singletons. The sequences come from PBMCs from blood, collected 21 months after vaccination. These receptors all come from a man between 50 and 69 years old who received an inactivated influenza vaccine.

This chain connects TRBV5-1 to TRBJ2-2; 11 positions agree with TRBD2. V was pared by 2 bases and J by 5 bases, with 8 bases of the junction left unmatched. Germline values: CDR1 SGHRS, CDR2 YFSETQ. The CDR3 covers 17 residues. CDR3 in amino acids: CASSFPTSGTGTGELFF. Written as DNA, the CDR3 is TGCGCCAGCAGCTTCCCGACTAGCGGGACAGGAACCGGGGAGCTGTTTTTT.

This chain uses TRBV5-4 with TRBJ2-1; weak D call: TRBD2 (6 bases). This CDR3 contains 15 residues. Germline assignment: CDR1 SGHNT and CDR2 YYREEE (reference sequence). Trimming shortened V by 4 bases and J by 10 bases, and 21 bases separated the two germline ends. In nucleotides, the CDR3 is TGTGCCAGCAGCGAGGAAGGGCTACCGGGGGAGGAGCAGTTCTTC. Translating it yields CASSEEGLPGEEQFF.

This clonotype was detected a few times. Written as DNA, the CDR3 is TGTGCCAGCAGTTTCTTCCCGGAGAGCTCCTACAATGAGCAGTTCTTC. As protein: CASSFFPESSYNEQFF. This chain joins TRBV6-5 and TRBJ2-1, with no clear D. Trimming removed 4 bases at V and 0 bases at J, with 13 bases between. The germline V gene encodes CDR1 MNHEY and CDR2 SVGAGI. The CDR3 is made up of 16 amino acids.